Sequencing of this T cell receptor (beta chain) was carried out in a study of T cells after yellow fever vaccination (dated by TCRdb to about 2019). Regarding the research as a whole: The SMART-Seq v4 Ultra Low Input RNA kit was used to prepare libraries from fractions with low cell numbers. To follow T-cell clones before and after primary and booster YFV17D yellow fever vaccination, bulk TCR alpha and beta repertoires were sequenced over time. The cohort comprised two healthy male donors, one aged 18 to 30 and one aged 30 to 40 years. Bulk PBMC replicates and cell subsets were isolated from blood drawn at multiple timepoints before and after both primary and secondary immunization. The research as a whole found: A small share of clonotypes was detected in both CD4 and CD8 compartments, with the overlap likely arising from convergent recombination. Most clones expanded after primary vaccination were re-detected after the booster (around 96% of CD4 and more than 70% of CD8), suggesting broad memory maintenance. Because the study included only two donors, the extent to which the findings can be generalized is limited. Computational filtering was required because FACS-sorted repertoires could contain abundant contaminating clonotypes from the bulk population. Compared with the primary T-cell response, the secondary T-cell response was weaker but faster, peaking on day 5 rather than day 15.

In light of the paper, this sample's treatment or condition label describes: live attenuated yellow fever vaccine strain. At each blood-draw timepoint, two biological replicates of bulk PBMCs were collected. PBMCs were isolated from peripheral blood using a standard Ficoll-Paque protocol. TriZol was used to extract RNA from bulk PBMCs, from CD4 and CD8 fractions, and from dextramer-positive and dextramer-negative fractions. The germline V gene encodes CDR1 SNHLY and CDR2 FYNNEI. The CDR3 runs 17 amino acids, cysteine and phenylalanine included. The only DNA kept is the CDR3, 51 bases in frame from the first base. Trimming costs V 2 bases and J 0 bases, and their ends lie 14 bases apart. Synthesis of TCR cDNA relied on 5'RACE template switching, a step that introduced a universal primer site along with unique molecular identifiers. Priming of cDNA synthesis was performed from both the TCR alpha and TCR beta constant segments. Libraries were amplified in two PCR steps, with sample barcodes and sequencing adapters added in the second step. Libraries were sequenced on Illumina HiSeq 2500 (2x100 bp) or NovaSeq (2x150 bp). The original methods were these. MIGEC was used to demultiplex reads and collapse the reads into UMI consensus sequences, and MiXCR was used for V(D)J alignment. Using edgeR on replicate PBMC samples, clonotypes were called vaccine-responding if FDR was below 0.01 and the log2 fold change was above 5 up to day 15. Each bulk clonotype was labeled CD4 or CD8 based on which sequenced repertoire, CD4 or CD8, contained the clonotype at higher abundance. The public reads were run again by TCRdb, first through fastp at Q25 and then through MiXCR, and only productive beta chains were kept. Each entry is one CDR3 protein sequence, shown with its most common DNA and genes. These V and J calls derive from TCRdb rather than the authors' analysis. The sample records about 400,000 distinct CDR3 sequences, over 5% of which are singletons. The top ten clones comprise approximately 16% of the sample.

In regard to this clonotype: Its cognate antigen has yet to be identified. Base qualities are missing; no much larger clone stands one base away.

This TCR was sampled from a man aged 30-40 years who received the YFV17D yellow fever vaccine. The rearrangement joined TRBV2 to TRBJ1-5; the D gene is unclear. Sequences were derived from PBMCs, sampled 5 days after the yellow fever booster vaccination. The CDR3 protein is CASSESRFLASNQPQHF. Here is the DNA: TGTGCCAGCAGTGAATCCCGGTTTTTGGCTAGCAATCAGCCCCAGCATTTT.